This is a list of T cell receptor beta chains from one sample in a study of T cells expressing NK-cell markers. TCRdb reanalyzed the 5' RACE reads, giving one entry per CDR3 protein sequence and no DNA. This sample's table has hundreds of thousands of distinct CDR3 sequences. The specimen was blood T cells: a sorted CD56 or NKG2C T cell subset, CD4+ or CD8+ T cells, or bulk PBMC T cells (not recorded which). The receptor set was obtained from a man between 18 and 35 years old in good health. The CDR3 runs from the conserved cysteine through the conserved F or W. Fields, in order: CDR3 length, J gene, V gene, CDR3 protein.

cdr3_length: 13
j_call: TRBJ2-5
v_call: TRBV9
cdr3_aa: CASNTGAKETQYF

cdr3_length: 16
j_call: TRBJ2-4
v_call: TRBV5-1
cdr3_aa: CASRGGGQGMRNIQYF

cdr3_length: 14
j_call: TRBJ2-3
v_call: TRBV20-1
cdr3_aa: CSAREAGIGDTQYF

cdr3_length: 15
j_call: TRBJ2-2
v_call: TRBV15
cdr3_aa: CATRRTGTNTGELFF

cdr3_length: 15
j_call: TRBJ2-1
v_call: TRBV12-3/TRBV12-4
cdr3_aa: CASTTGVASYNEQFF

cdr3_length: 13
j_call: TRBJ2-3
v_call: TRBV10-3
cdr3_aa: CAISSQGSDTQYF

cdr3_length: 14
j_call: TRBJ2-5
v_call: TRBV4-3
cdr3_aa: CASSQGVTQETQYF

cdr3_length: 15
j_call: TRBJ2-5
v_call: TRBV29-1
cdr3_aa: CSVRVGATASETQYF

cdr3_length: 16
j_call: TRBJ1-5
v_call: TRBV12-3/TRBV12-4
cdr3_aa: CASRTGILGSNQPQHF

cdr3_length: 17
j_call: TRBJ2-4
v_call: TRBV6-2/TRBV6-3
cdr3_aa: CASSHHRTYKGGNIQYF

cdr3_length: 16
j_call: TRBJ1-2
v_call: TRBV10-2
cdr3_aa: CASSDGTAFIYYGYTF

cdr3_length: 18
j_call: TRBJ1-5
v_call: TRBV12-3/TRBV12-4
cdr3_aa: CASSPRGGSKWRNQPQHF

cdr3_length: 15
j_call: TRBJ1-5
v_call: TRBV30
cdr3_aa: CAWSVSGQSNQPQHF